This T cell receptor beta chain was profiled in a study of blood T cell repertoires in COVID-19 (TCRdb year 2020). As for the study more broadly: Samples covering the acute and convalescent phases of COVID-19 were provided by collaborators in the United States, Italy and Spain. The repertoires were made available in a free public database intended to serve as a resource for research on the immune response to SARS-CoV-2. The dataset comprised deeply sampled blood TCRbeta repertoires from subjects exposed to, actively infected with, or recovered from COVID-19. Where available, HLA class I and class II types were obtained from metadata supplied by the sample provider rather than from assay-based typing. Sample metadata almost always included a de-identified subject ID, COVID-19 status, age in years and sex. The samples were drawn from the first 160 participants of the ongoing ImmuneRACE study and from 1,254 subjects provided by 6 global collaborators. The prospective study material was composed of cDNA or gDNA derived from T cells, B-cell-depleted T cells, or PBMCs.

Whole blood was collected in K2EDTA tubes by collaborating institutions according to the institutions' own protocols. For TCRbeta analysis, collaborators shipped samples as frozen whole blood, isolated PBMCs, or DNA extracted from either of those sample types. The immunoSEQ Assay, a bias-controlled multiplex PCR, was used to amplify TCRbeta CDR3 regions from genomic DNA. Per the authors' processing: The number of nucleated cells in each sample was estimated by amplification of reference gene primers within the assay. To quantify the absolute abundance of each unique TCRbeta CDR3 rearrangement, sequence reads were collapsed and filtered. Productive Simpson clonality was computed per sample as the square root of Simpson's diversity index over productive rearrangements. TCRdb limited this immuneACCESS table to in-frame rearrangements with V and J called. A share of clones is missing; checked studies link under half to unresolved V genes, and the rest is unexplained. V, J and clone size derive from that table, while D and trimming were established from the DNA sequence. The sample includes under 200,000 clones, with approximately 87% observed a single time. Around 2.7% of the sample comes from the top ten.

Details on this clone: What antigen it recognizes has not been identified. It has no much larger one-base neighbor in the sample; base qualities were not kept.

Points the paper makes about the study in general: The amount of clinical and demographic metadata varied by source and participant and was provided uncurated.

This receptor was taken from a man between 40 and 49 years old with active or convalescent COVID-19. What was sequenced was peripheral blood.

The DNA sequence is given as TGTGCCAGCACCCGGTCCTCGGGCTACACCTTC. Translated, it reads CASTRSSGYTF. The chain was built from TRBV12-3 or TRBV12-4 and TRBJ1-2, with the D gene uncertain. The germline ends are 11 bases apart after V is trimmed by 7 bases and J by 8 bases. Taken from cysteine to phenylalanine, the CDR3 has 11 residues. The CDR3 DNA has 33 bases and is translated from base 1.